The 30 T cell receptor beta chains listed next were all sequenced from one sample in a study of blood T cell repertoires in COVID-19. Profiling relied on immunoSEQ multiplex PCR, and the TCRdb table lists in-frame clones only, not all of them. The repertoire holds 150,000 to 200,000 clones, less than 90% seen once, with more than 14% in the top ten. The sample was peripheral blood. These receptors came from a woman aged 70-85 years with COVID-19, enrolled during active disease.

The chain is built from TRBV28 and TRBJ1-6; TRBD1 aligns across 7 bases. The germline V gene has CDR1 MDHEN and CDR2 SYDVKM. There are 17 residues in the CDR3. Germline trimming cut 4 bases from V and 6 bases from J; bases unmatched to any gene: 12. CDR3 sequence: CASSSGGTPAGNSPLHF. CDR3 sequence (DNA): TGTGCCAGCAGTTCAGGGGGAACCCCAGCGGGTAATTCACCCCTCCACTTT.

The rearrangement uses TRBV18 and TRBJ1-5; D remains unclear. CDR3 length equals 17 residues. The germline CDR1 and CDR2 sequences are KGHSH and LQKENI. V was shortened by 0 bases and J by 3 bases, with 15 bases between the two germline ends. The CDR3 region has the DNA TGTGCCAGCTCACCACCCCCAGGAATCCCCCTCAATCAGCCCCAGCATTTT. Its protein product is CASSPPPGIPLNQPQHF.

This clone has just a few counts. The chain links TRBV15 to TRBJ2-2, with D unresolved. The V end lost 4 bases, the J end lost 4 bases, and 10 bases lay between the germline ends. CDR3 length equals 14 residues. In germline, CDR1 is LNHNV, CDR2 YYDKDF (reference sequence). CDR3 DNA: TGTGCCACCAGCACTAACCGAGCCACCGGGGAGCTGTTTTTT. Translation gives CATSTNRATGELFF.

The rearrangement uses TRBV7-9 and TRBJ2-7; D uncertain. The CDR3 is 15 amino acids. CDR1 is SEHNR, CDR2 FQNEAQ, per germline (reference sequence). Trimming removed 8 bases from V and 3 bases from J, with 20 bases in between. The CDR3 coding sequence is TGTGCCAGCCGTCCAGTGGTAGAGGCCAACTACGAGCAGTACTTC. Translated: CASRPVVEANYEQYF.

In this sample, this clone turned up a few times. The rearrangement links TRBV10-3 to TRBJ1-1, with a possible D match to TRBD1 (6 bases). The CDR3 runs to 16 residues. Trimming removed 3 bases at V and 5 bases at J, with 19 bases between. In germline, CDR1 is ENHRY, CDR2 SYGVKD. DNA of the CDR3: TGTGCCATCAGTGAATCCGGGACCCAGGGGCTGACTGAAGCTTTCTTT. It is translated as CAISESGTQGLTEAFF.

This chain uses TRBV4-1 with TRBJ2-7; D not resolved. This CDR3 is 16 amino acids long. Trimming removed 0 bases at V and 0 bases at J, with 12 bases between. Per germline, CDR1 MGHRA and CDR2 YSYEKL. CDR3 bases: TGCGCCAGCAGCCAAGAACCTGCCTCCAGCTCCTACGAGCAGTACTTC. Its translation is CASSQEPASSSYEQYF.

The V and J genes are TRBV15 and TRBJ2-2, with a weak D call TRBD1 (5 bases). The CDR3 consists of 14 residues. Trimming took 1 base from V and 6 from J, leaving 9 bases between them. Germline V gene sequence: CDR1 LNHNV, CDR2 YYDKDF (reference sequence). This CDR3 reads CATSRGTLSGELFF. The CDR3 DNA is TGTGCCACCAGCAGAGGGACATTGTCCGGGGAGCTGTTTTTT.

V is TRBV2 and J is TRBJ1-5, with 10 bases fitting TRBD1. V shed 5 bases and J 7 bases; nucleotides not matched to a gene: 8. The CDR3 length is 15 residues. Germline CDR1 SNHLY, CDR2 FYNNEI. The CDR3 reads CASSPDRGIGQPQHF. CDR3 in DNA: TGTGCCAGCAGTCCGGACAGGGGGATAGGGCAGCCCCAGCATTTT. Variable domain in full (rest from reference TRBV2 and TRBJ1-5): EPEVTQTPSHQVTQMGQEVILRCVPISNHLYFYWYRQILGQKVEFLVSFYNNEISEKSEIFDDQFSVERPDGSNFTLKIRSTKLEDSAMYFCASSPDRGIGQPQHFGDGTRLSIL.

The chain is built from TRBV18 and TRBJ2-2; possibly TRBD1 for D (7 bases). This CDR3 contains 17 residues. Per germline, CDR1 KGHSH and CDR2 LQKENI. V dropped 1 base and J dropped 6 bases, with 18 bases sitting between them. The CDR3 region is CASSPQGGQARSGELFF. As DNA, the CDR3 is TGTGCCAGCTCACCACAGGGAGGACAGGCCCGCTCCGGGGAGCTGTTTTTT.

J is TRBJ1-5 and V is TRBV6-1; maybe TRBD1 (6 bases). CDR3 length: 16 residues. CDR1 is MNHNS and CDR2 is SASEGT in the germline V gene. The ends were cut back, 3 bases at V and 3 bases at J, with 15 bases in the middle. Here the CDR3 DNA reads TGTGCCAGCAGTGAGATTCCAGGGGTCCTCAATCAGCCCCAGCATTTT. The encoded protein is CASSEIPGVLNQPQHF.

The chain uses TRBV9 and TRBJ1-4; D not resolved. Trimming cost V 4 bases and J 8 bases, with 12 bases left between them. CDR3 length: 13 residues. Germline V gives CDR1 SGDLS, CDR2 YYNGEE. Here the CDR3 DNA reads TGTGCCAGCAGCCTGGCGGGGAGCGAAAAACTGTTTTTT. It yields the protein CASSLAGSEKLFF. Filled out from reference TRBV9 and TRBJ1-4, the complete variable domain reads DSGVTQTPKHLITATGQRVTLRCSPRSGDLSVYWYQQSLDQGLQFLIQYYNGEERAKGNILERFSAQQFPDLHSELNLSSLELGDSALYFCASSLAGSEKLFFGSGTQLSVL.

The chain employs TRBV5-1 and TRBJ1-6, with D tentatively TRBD1 (6 bases). V lost 0 bases to trimming and J lost 8 bases, with 12 bases between them. CDR3 length: 15 residues. Germline V lookup: CDR1 SGHRS, CDR2 YFSETQ. CDR3 region: CASSLAGGEDSPLHF. The CDR3 nucleotides are TGCGCCAGCAGCTTGGCGGGGGGCGAGGATTCACCCCTCCACTTT.

This clone was observed a single time. The genes are TRBV5-1 and TRBJ1-2; TRBD1 matches at 7 bases. With 4 bases clipped from V and 6 bases from J, the junction kept 9 bases outside the gene matches. The germline gives CDR1 SGHRS, CDR2 YFSETQ. The CDR3 contains 14 residues. The CDR3 reads CASSHTSQGDGYTF. The CDR3 nucleotides are TGCGCCAGCAGCCATACAAGCCAGGGGGATGGCTACACCTTC.

The chain recombines TRBV30 with TRBJ1-1; weak D call: TRBD1 (6 bases). Germline values: CDR1 GTSNPN, CDR2 SVGIG (reference sequence). This CDR3 has 15 residues. V was clipped by 5 bases and J by 4 bases, with 20 bases between them. CDR3 in amino acids: CAWHLGGQGSTEAFF. CDR3 in DNA: TGTGCCTGGCACCTCGGGGGGCAGGGGAGCACTGAAGCTTTCTTT. The variable domain in full, completed from reference TRBV30 and TRBJ1-1, reads SQTIHQWPATLVQPVGSPLSLECTVEGTSNPNLYWYRQAAGRGLQLLFYSVGIGQISSEVPQNLSASRPQDRQFILSSKKLLLSDSGFYLCAWHLGGQGSTEAFFGQGTRLTVV.

The chain has TRBV10-3 and TRBJ2-1; D is perhaps TRBD2 (5 bases). The CDR3 consists of 15 residues. Germline V gives CDR1 ENHRY, CDR2 SYGVKD. V was cut by 6 bases and J by 5 bases, with 17 bases left in between. The CDR3 nucleotides read TGTGCCATCAGCGAGCGTGGGAGCCTTCACAATGAGCAGTTCTTC. Its protein is CAISERGSLHNEQFF.

This clone appeared a single time. J is TRBJ1-2 and V is TRBV28; 12 positions match TRBD1. This CDR3 region has 15 residues. Germline V gene lookup returns CDR1 MDHEN and CDR2 SYDVKM. The V and J ends lost 2 bases and 8 bases, in that order; junction bases with no gene match: 6. CDR3 nucleotide sequence: TGTGCCAGCAGTTTAGGGGACAGGGGGCGCGGAGGCTACACCTTC. It encodes CASSLGDRGRGGYTF.

This chain links TRBV7-9 with TRBJ2-1; D may be TRBD2 (5 bases). V gave up 3 bases and J gave up 4 bases, with 10 bases separating them. Per the germline V gene, CDR1 is SEHNR and CDR2 is FQNEAQ (reference sequence). The CDR3 is 14 amino acids. The CDR3 loop reads CASSFDYRYNEQFF. CDR3 sequence (DNA): TGTGCCAGCAGCTTCGACTATAGGTACAATGAGCAGTTCTTC.

A single count supports this clone. The chain recombines TRBV7-8 with TRBJ1-1, with 11 bases that match TRBD1. The CDR3 is 16 residues long. Trimming took 5 bases from V and 7 from J; bases not matched to a gene: 12. Germline CDR1 reads SGHVS; CDR2 reads FQNEAQ. CDR3 sequence (DNA): TGTGCCAGCAGCCCCCGGTTACCGGGACAGGGGGTTGAAGCTTTCTTT. Translated, it gives CASSPRLPGQGVEAFF.

The chain has TRBV30 and TRBJ2-2; possible D gene TRBD1, 5 bases. Trimming shortened V by 3 bases and J by 5 bases, and 10 bases separated the two germline ends. This CDR3 contains 13 residues. Germline lookup yields CDR1 GTSNPN and CDR2 SVGIG (reference sequence). The CDR3 region has the DNA TGTGCCTGGAGGCCTCAGGGTACCGGGGAGCTGTTTTTT. Its translation: CAWRPQGTGELFF.

The chain carries TRBV3-1 (or the pseudogene TRBV3-2) and TRBJ2-2; D may be TRBD1 (6 bases). This CDR3 has 17 amino acids. In germline, CDR1 is LGHDT, CDR2 YNNKEL (reference sequence). V shed 6 bases and J shed 0 bases, with 17 bases lying between them. The CDR3: CASRRGQPPANTGELFF. DNA for the CDR3: TGTGCCAGCAGACGAGGACAGCCACCCGCGAACACCGGGGAGCTGTTTTTT.

This chain links TRBV30 with TRBJ2-1; D is undetermined. Germline V gives CDR1 GTSNPN, CDR2 SVGIG (reference sequence). This CDR3 is built from 13 residues. Deletions cut 7 bases from V and 2 bases from J, with 12 bases between. CDR3 sequence reads: CASWASPYNEQFF. The CDR3 coding sequence is TGTGCCTCGTGGGCGTCACCCTACAATGAGCAGTTCTTC.

The chain is built from TRBV5-1 and TRBJ1-1; 7 nucleotides align to TRBD1. Trimming at V came to 0 bases and at J to 3 bases, leaving 5 bases not matched to a gene. The CDR3 has 15 amino acids. Germline-derived CDR1 and CDR2 are SGHRS and YFSETQ. This CDR3 reads CASSLEGAGYTEAFF. DNA for the CDR3: TGCGCCAGCAGCTTGGAGGGGGCGGGATACACTGAAGCTTTCTTT.

The chain employs TRBV19 and TRBJ2-7; 10 bases are shared with TRBD2. The ends lost 3 bases at V and 5 bases at J; junction bases unmatched: 7. Germline CDR1 is LNHDA and CDR2 is SQIVND (reference sequence). The CDR3 is 15 amino acids. The CDR3 loop reads CASSISSGSFDEQYF. CDR3 bases: TGTGCCAGTAGTATCTCTAGCGGGAGTTTCGACGAGCAGTACTTC. Together with reference TRBV19 and TRBJ2-7, the CDR3 gives the full variable domain: DGGITQSPKYLFRKEGQNVTLSCEQNLNHDAMYWYRQDPGQGLRLIYYSQIVNDFQKGDIAEGYSVSREKKESFPLTVTSAQKNPTAFYLCASSISSGSFDEQYFGPGTRLTVT.

The rearrangement joins TRBV28 to TRBJ2-7; possible D gene TRBD2, 8 bases. CDR1 is MDHEN and CDR2 is SYDVKM in the germline V gene. The V end was cut by 5 bases, the J end by 5 bases, with 13 bases between. CDR3 length: 13 residues. CDR3: CASSPGGGHEQYV. The DNA of the CDR3 is TGTGCCAGCAGTCCGGGAGGGGGCCACGAGCAGTACGTC.

V and J are TRBV27 and TRBJ2-5; weak D call: TRBD1 (5 bases). Trimming removed 2 bases at V and 5 bases at J, with 12 bases between. CDR3 size: 14 residues. Germline lookup yields CDR1 MNHEY and CDR2 SMNVEV (reference sequence). This chain's CDR3 is CASSLQGRSETQYF. Written as DNA, the CDR3 is TGTGCCAGCAGTTTACAGGGAAGGTCGGAGACCCAGTACTTC.

For the CDR3, the DNA is TGTGCCAGTAGTCGGACAGGCGAGATAGCAACTAATGAAAAACTGTTTTTT. Translation: CASSRTGEIATNEKLFF. V is TRBV19 and J is TRBJ1-4; TRBD1 agrees at 7 bases. The J segment lost 0 bases and the V segment lost 5 bases, leaving 9 bases of the junction unmatched. This CDR3 region has 17 residues. Germline values: CDR1 LNHDA, CDR2 SQIVND (reference sequence).

V gene TRBV2 combines with J gene TRBJ1-6, with D uncertain. The length of the CDR3 is 16 residues. With 6 bases removed from V and 10 bases from J, the gap between germline ends came to 22 bases. Germline CDR1 is SNHLY and CDR2 is FYNNEI. CDR3 DNA: TGTGCCAGCAGATCCTCCGTAATGGGAGGGAGCTCACCCCTCCACTTT. Its protein product is CASRSSVMGGSSPLHF.

The J gene is TRBJ2-5, the V gene TRBV7-8; TRBD1 agrees at 8 bases. The germline CDR1 and CDR2 sequences are SGHVS and FQNEAQ. This CDR3 is 15 amino acids long. V was clipped by 8 bases and J by 4 bases; unmatched bases: 12. CDR3 amino acids: CASGEHRGTAETQYF. The CDR3 DNA is TGTGCCAGCGGGGAACACAGGGGGACGGCAGAGACCCAGTACTTC. Combining the CDR3 with reference TRBV7-8 and TRBJ2-5 gives the whole variable domain GAGVSQSPRYKVAKRGQDVALRCDPISGHVSLFWYQQALGQGPEFLTYFQNEAQLDKSGLPSDRFFAERPEGSVSTLKIQRTQQEDSAVYLCASGEHRGTAETQYFGPGTRLLVL.

The chain has TRBV5-1 and TRBJ2-5; D unclear. Looked up from germline, CDR1 is SGHRS and CDR2 is YFSETQ. This CDR3 contains 14 residues. Trimming stripped 4 bases from V and 0 bases from J, with 10 bases between. The CDR3 DNA follows: TGCGCCAGCAGCCCTCCTTTTGACCAAGAGACCCAGTACTTC. It specifies CASSPPFDQETQYF. Drawing the rest from reference TRBV5-1 and TRBJ2-5, the complete variable domain is KAGVTQTPRYLIKTRGQQVTLSCSPISGHRSVSWYQQTPGQGLQFLFEYFSETQRNKGNFPGRFSGRQFSNSRSEMNVSTLELGDSALYLCASSPPFDQETQYFGPGTRLLVL.

The genes are TRBV11-2 and TRBJ2-7, with 8 bases fitting TRBD1. V trimming: 5 bases; J trimming: 2 bases; junction bases outside the gene matches: 5. CDR3 length: 14 amino acids. In germline, CDR1 is SGHAT, CDR2 FQNNGV. CDR3 in amino acids: CASSLRTGPYEQYV. CDR3 DNA: TGTGCCAGCAGCCTGCGGACAGGGCCCTACGAGCAGTACGTC.